A selection of T cell receptor beta chains follows, all from one sample in a study of molecular identifiers for immune sequencing clone quantification. TCRdb analysed the PCR reads with MiXCR anew, one entry per CDR3 protein. The sample shows approximately 680,000 distinct CDR3 sequences, over 25% of them seen only once. Sequencing input: naive CD8+ T cells from blood, with Jurkat cell RNA spiked in. The source of these receptors is a human donor in good health. Some libraries in this study had Jurkat cell RNA spiked in. CDR3s include the opening cysteine and the closing phenylalanine or tryptophan. The order of the fields is D gene, J gene, clone size, V gene, CDR3 length, CDR3 DNA, CDR3 protein. The D gene is left open where the match is weak. Clone size is not always given. Where it is, it says once, few, many or a class for expanded clones.

d_call: .
j_call: TRBJ2-3
clone_size: once
v_call: TRBV6-5
cdr3_length: 14
cdr3_nt: TGTGCCAGCAGAAAAACAGTAAGGGCAAATACGCAGTATTTT
cdr3_aa: CASRKTVRANTQYF

d_call: .
j_call: TRBJ2-1
clone_size: .
v_call: TRBV30
cdr3_length: 17
cdr3_nt: TGTGCCTGGAGCTTAGGAGTCGTACCGATGGCCGACAATGAGCAGTTCTTC
cdr3_aa: CAWSLGVVPMADNEQFF

d_call: .
j_call: TRBJ1-3
clone_size: few
v_call: TRBV6-4
cdr3_length: 16
cdr3_nt: TGTGCCAGCCCACCGACGTCGGGATCGGCCGGAAACACCATATATTTT
cdr3_aa: CASPPTSGSAGNTIYF

d_call: .
j_call: TRBJ2-1
clone_size: .
v_call: TRBV7-9
cdr3_length: 16
cdr3_nt: TGTGCCAGCACCCCGACTGGGTGGGAGGCGAACCGGGAGCAGATCTTC
cdr3_aa: CASTPTGWEANREQIF

d_call: .
j_call: TRBJ2-7
clone_size: many
v_call: TRBV27
cdr3_length: 14
cdr3_nt: TGTGCCAGCAGAACCCGGGACATCCTCTACGAGCAGTACTTC
cdr3_aa: CASRTRDILYEQYF

d_call: .
j_call: TRBJ2-5
clone_size: few
v_call: TRBV27
cdr3_length: 14
cdr3_nt: TGTGCCAGACTCATGGGGGGGGCGATGGAGACCCAGTACTTC
cdr3_aa: CARLMGGAMETQYF

d_call: .
j_call: TRBJ1-1
clone_size: .
v_call: TRBV19
cdr3_length: 13
cdr3_nt: TGTGCCAGTAGTATAGCGGCGAACACTGAAGCTTTCTTT
cdr3_aa: CASSIAANTEAFF

d_call: .
j_call: TRBJ2-7
clone_size: .
v_call: TRBV10-1
cdr3_length: 14
cdr3_nt: TGCGCCAGCAGTGATGTGGGGTACCCCTACGAGAAGTACTTC
cdr3_aa: CASSDVGYPYEKYF

d_call: .
j_call: TRBJ1-6
clone_size: many
v_call: TRBV27
cdr3_length: 12
cdr3_nt: TGTGCCAGCAGTTTACCGGCTTCACCCCTCCACTTT
cdr3_aa: CASSLPASPLHF

d_call: .
j_call: TRBJ2-7
clone_size: .
v_call: TRBV5-6
cdr3_length: 17
cdr3_nt: TGTGCCAGCAGCTTGGTGGTAGCGGCGATACCCAACTACGAGCAGTACTTC
cdr3_aa: CASSLVVAAIPNYEQYF

d_call: TRBD2
j_call: TRBJ2-3
clone_size: .
v_call: TRBV3-1
cdr3_length: 17
cdr3_nt: TGTGCCAGCAGCCAAGATTGGGGGACTAGCATAACAGATACGCAGTATTTT
cdr3_aa: CASSQDWGTSITDTQYF

d_call: TRBD2
j_call: TRBJ2-2
clone_size: .
v_call: TRBV19
cdr3_length: 15
cdr3_nt: TGTGCCAGTAGCGAGACTAGCGGGAGGTCCGGGGAGCTGTTTTTT
cdr3_aa: CASSETSGRSGELFF

d_call: .
j_call: TRBJ2-3
clone_size: .
v_call: TRBV12-3/TRBV12-4
cdr3_length: 14
cdr3_nt: TGTGCCAGCAGTTTTGTGTCTGTCACAGATACGCAGTATTTT
cdr3_aa: CASSFVSVTDTQYF

d_call: .
j_call: TRBJ1-1
clone_size: .
v_call: TRBV10-3
cdr3_length: 14
cdr3_nt: TGTGCCATCAGTCAGTCTCTGGGGGGCACTGAAGCTTTCTTT
cdr3_aa: CAISQSLGGTEAFF

d_call: TRBD2
j_call: TRBJ2-7
clone_size: .
v_call: TRBV2
cdr3_length: 15
cdr3_nt: TGTGCCAGCAGTGACGGGGGGGGCCTCTCCTACGAGCAGTACTTC
cdr3_aa: CASSDGGGLSYEQYF

d_call: .
j_call: TRBJ1-1
clone_size: .
v_call: TRBV27
cdr3_length: 13
cdr3_nt: TGTCCCAGCAGTAACAGGGTCTGCACTGAAGCTTTCTTT
cdr3_aa: CPSSNRVCTEAFF

d_call: .
j_call: TRBJ2-1
clone_size: many
v_call: TRBV7-8
cdr3_length: 15
cdr3_nt: TGTGCCAGCAGCTTAGCGCTTGCGTCCCACTCTGAGCAGTTCTTC
cdr3_aa: CASSLALASHSEQFF

d_call: .
j_call: TRBJ2-1
clone_size: few
v_call: TRBV27
cdr3_length: 12
cdr3_nt: TGTGCCAGCAGTTCACAGGGTTTTGAGCAGTTCTTC
cdr3_aa: CASSSQGFEQFF

d_call: TRBD1
j_call: TRBJ2-3
clone_size: .
v_call: TRBV7-9
cdr3_length: 16
cdr3_nt: TGTGCCAGCAGCTTAATGACAGGGATTAGCGCAGCTACGCAGTATTTT
cdr3_aa: CASSLMTGISAATQYF

d_call: TRBD1
j_call: TRBJ2-7
clone_size: .
v_call: TRBV7-8
cdr3_length: 15
cdr3_nt: TGTGCCAGCAAGAGACAGGGGGCGGCCCACTACGAGCAGTACTTC
cdr3_aa: CASKRQGAAHYEQYF

d_call: .
j_call: TRBJ1-1
clone_size: many
v_call: TRBV29-1
cdr3_length: 11
cdr3_nt: TGCAGCGTTGAGAGGGACACTGAAGCTTTCTTT
cdr3_aa: CSVERDTEAFF

d_call: .
j_call: TRBJ2-3
clone_size: .
v_call: TRBV5-5
cdr3_length: 13
cdr3_nt: TGTGCCAGCAGCTTGGCCTGGGAAGATACGCAGTATTTT
cdr3_aa: CASSLAWEDTQYF

d_call: .
j_call: TRBJ1-2
clone_size: few
v_call: TRBV14
cdr3_length: 16
cdr3_nt: TGTGCCAGCAGCCAAGAATCTAGTGGGAGTCACTATGGCTACACCTTC
cdr3_aa: CASSQESSGSHYGYTF